The 14 T cell receptor beta chains presented below share a single source sample, sequenced in a study of blood T cells in healthy people across ages (dated by TCRdb to between 2015 and 2016). Library creation used 5' RACE. For sequencing, an Illumina HiSeq 2500 was employed. A second PCR of 7 to 11 cycles was performed with a sample-barcoded 5' primer and a J-beta primer mix. Through fastp at Q25 and MiXCR, TCRdb rebuilt clones from the public reads, retaining in-frame beta chains. Rows are unified per CDR3 protein, each entry keeping the most common DNA and genes. The sample includes around 1,500,000 distinct CDR3 sequences, with approximately 40% observed a single time. Roughly 7.9% of the sample rests with the top ten. Specimen: blood. All receptors derive from a woman aged 18-29 years in good health.

V is TRBV6-6 and J is TRBJ1-2, with no clear D. V dropped 2 bases and J dropped 2 bases, with 12 bases sitting between them. The CDR3 totals 15 residues. CDR1 and CDR2 from the germline V gene are MNHNY and SVGAGI (reference sequence). The CDR3 DNA sequence: TGTGCCAGCAGTTACCGTAGCAGGCTAAACTATGGCTACACCTTC. This encodes CASSYRSRLNYGYTF.

This clonotype was counted only a few times. The CDR3 sequence: CAISESGQGTGPQHF. DNA for the CDR3: TGTGCCATCAGTGAGTCCGGACAGGGAACGGGGCCCCAGCATTTT. The genes are TRBV10-3 and TRBJ1-5, with 8 bases that match TRBD1. The V gene end was trimmed by 0 bases and the J gene end by 9 bases; junction bases not matched to a gene: 7. Germline values: CDR1 ENHRY, CDR2 SYGVKD. The CDR3 consists of 15 residues.

The V call is TRBV5-1, the J call TRBJ1-6, with unresolved D. V was pared by 2 bases and J by 7 bases, with 16 bases between. The CDR3 length is 16 residues. Germline V gives CDR1 SGHRS, CDR2 YFSETQ. The DNA of the CDR3 is TGCGCCAGCAGCTTCGGTACAGCCCGCATCAATTCACCCCTCCACTTT. It translates to CASSFGTARINSPLHF.

The sample holds a few counts of this clonotype. This chain links TRBV20-1 with TRBJ2-3; D gene unclear. This CDR3 is built from 13 residues. V dropped 3 bases and J dropped 0 bases, with 7 bases sitting between them. CDR1 and CDR2 (germline): DFQATT, SNEGSKA (reference sequence). For the CDR3, the DNA is TGCAGTGCTAGGATAGCTAGCACAGATACGCAGTATTTT. Protein: CSARIASTDTQYF.

V and J are TRBV6-5 and TRBJ2-1; tentatively, D is TRBD1 (6 bases). The length of the CDR3 is 15 residues. V lost 2 bases to trimming and J lost 9 bases, with 17 bases between them. CDR1 is MNHEY, CDR2 SVGAGI, per germline. The CDR3 region is CASSYDLAGVGEQFF. The CDR3 DNA reads TGTGCCAGCAGTTACGATTTGGCAGGGGTTGGTGAGCAGTTCTTC.

V is TRBV3-1 and J is TRBJ2-7, with TRBD1 matching over 7 bases. The CDR3 consists of 15 residues. The germline CDR1 and CDR2 sequences are LGHDT and YNNKEL (reference sequence). V lost 4 bases, J lost 0 bases, and 6 bases stayed unmatched. CDR3 sequence: CASSRRRDSSYEQYF. The DNA of the CDR3 is TGTGCCAGCAGCCGACGCCGGGACAGCTCCTACGAGCAGTACTTC.

The rearrangement links TRBV6-5 to TRBJ2-1; TRBD1 matches 8 bases. The J call could be wrong; TRBJ2-7 is a better fit for the DNA end. The CDR3 is made up of 14 amino acids. Germline V CDR1 and CDR2: MNHEY, SVGAGI. CDR3 in amino acids: CASNRQGIANEQYF. CDR3 coding DNA: TGTGCCAGCAACCGACAGGGGATAGCAAATGAGCAGTACTTC.

The chain is built from TRBV12-3 or TRBV12-4 and TRBJ2-7; the D is unclear. V lost 5 bases and J lost 2, with 10 bases in between. There are 13 residues in the CDR3. In DNA form, the CDR3 reads TGTGCCAGCAGTAAAGGGAATACCTACGAGCAGTACTTC. It codes for CASSKGNTYEQYF.

This clonotype has just a few counts. The chain uses TRBV4-1 and TRBJ2-5; 8 bases align to TRBD1. CDR1 is MGHRA and CDR2 is YSYEKL in the germline V gene. The CDR3 contains 15 residues. V dropped 3 bases and J dropped 5; count of bases not matched to a gene: 8. CDR3 coding DNA: TGCGCCAGCAGCCAGGCTCACAGGGGGAGGGAGACCCAGTACTTC. Its protein product is CASSQAHRGRETQYF.

The chain carries TRBV27 and TRBJ2-1, with D perhaps matching TRBD1 (5 bases). Germline lookup yields CDR1 MNHEY and CDR2 SMNVEV (reference sequence). With 8 bases removed from V and 8 bases from J, the gap between germline ends came to 19 bases. The CDR3 loop spans 14 amino acids. The CDR3 coding sequence is TGTGCCAGCTCTAAGGGGCCAGTTTTGGATGAGCAGTTCTTC. It translates to CASSKGPVLDEQFF.

V usage is TRBV27 and J usage is TRBJ2-4, with 12 bases lining up with TRBD2. J was trimmed by 6 bases and V by 4 bases; bases with no gene match: 4. Germline V CDR1 and CDR2: MNHEY, SMNVEV (reference sequence). This CDR3 region has 15 residues. This CDR3 reads CASSSSGGAGNIQYF. CDR3 in DNA: TGTGCCAGCAGTTCTAGCGGGGGGGCGGGAAACATTCAGTACTTC.

The rearrangement joins TRBV20-1 to TRBJ2-7; D is possibly TRBD2 (5 bases). CDR1 and CDR2 (germline): DFQATT, SNEGSKA (reference sequence). The CDR3 covers 12 residues. The ends were cut back, 5 bases at V and 1 base at J, with 9 bases in the middle. CDR3 coding DNA: TGCAGTGCTCCCGGGATTTCCTACGAGCAGTACTTC. It specifies CSAPGISYEQYF.

As concerns this clonotype: This may arise from a read error, as a much more abundant clone is one base away. V gene TRBV12-3 or TRBV12-4 combines with J gene TRBJ2-5; D tentatively reads TRBD1 or TRBD2 (5 bases each). This CDR3 region has 15 residues. The CDR3 DNA sequence: TGTGCCAGCGGTTTCGACCAGGGCGGGTTAGAGACCCAGTACTTC. Amino acid sequence: CASGFDQGGLETQYF.

This clonotype was seen a few times. In DNA form, the CDR3 reads TGTGCCAGCACCGGGACTGGGTTCAATGAGCAGTTCTTC. As protein: CASTGTGFNEQFF. V usage is TRBV3-1 and J usage is TRBJ2-1; D may be TRBD2 (6 bases). CDR1 is LGHDT and CDR2 is YNNKEL in the germline V gene (reference sequence). This CDR3 is built from 13 residues. V was shortened by 7 bases and J by 6 bases, with 13 bases between the two germline ends.